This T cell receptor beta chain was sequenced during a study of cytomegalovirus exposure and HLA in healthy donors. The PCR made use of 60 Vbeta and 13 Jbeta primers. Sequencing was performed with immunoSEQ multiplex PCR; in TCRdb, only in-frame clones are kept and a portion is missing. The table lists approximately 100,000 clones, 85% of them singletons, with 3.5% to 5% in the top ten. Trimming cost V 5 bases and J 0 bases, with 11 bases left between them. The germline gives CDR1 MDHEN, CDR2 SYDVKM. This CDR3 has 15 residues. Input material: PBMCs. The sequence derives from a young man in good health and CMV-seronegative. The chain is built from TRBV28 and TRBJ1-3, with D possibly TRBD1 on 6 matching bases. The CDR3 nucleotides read TGTGCCAGCAGTCCAGGGGCGGACTCTGGAAACACCATATATTTT. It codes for CASSPGADSGNTIYF. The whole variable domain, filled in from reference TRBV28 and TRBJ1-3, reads DVKVTQSSRYLVKRTGEKVFLECVQDMDHENMFWYRQDPGLGLRLIYFSYDVKMKEKGDIPEGYSVSREKKERFSLILESASTNQTSMYLCASSPGADSGNTIYFGEGSWLTVV.